This TCR beta chain is drawn from a study of blood T cell repertoires in COVID-19 (dated by TCRdb to 2020 to 2022). Turning to the overall study: The collaborator samples originated in the United States, Italy and Spain and spanned the acute and convalescent phases of COVID-19. The material from the prospective study consisted of cDNA or gDNA derived from T cells, B-cell-depleted T cells, or PBMCs. Deeply sampled blood TCRbeta repertoires from subjects exposed to, actively infected with, or recovered from COVID-19 were included in the dataset. The repertoires were made available in a free public database intended to serve as a resource for research on the immune response to SARS-CoV-2. The samples were drawn from the first 160 participants of the ongoing ImmuneRACE study and from 1,254 subjects provided by 6 global collaborators. Sample metadata almost always included a de-identified subject ID, COVID-19 status, age in years and sex. Where available, HLA class I and class II types were taken from metadata supplied by the sample provider and were not determined by assay-based typing.

What the work shows at the level of the full study, not this receptor alone: The quantity of clinical and demographic metadata differed by source and by participant and was supplied without curation.

Measured from the cysteine to the phenylalanine, the CDR3 is 15 residues long. Just the 45-base CDR3 DNA is kept, in frame starting at base 1. V lost 0 bases and J lost 3 bases; the stretch between them is 8 bases long. CDR1 and CDR2 are read off the germline V gene (reference sequence) as MNHNY and SVGAGI. Collaborating institutions collected whole blood in K2EDTA tubes following their own protocols. For TCRbeta analysis, collaborator samples were shipped as frozen whole blood, as isolated PBMCs, or as DNA extracted from either sample type. To note about this clone: Its antigen remains unidentified. The input lacks base qualities; no much larger clone sits a single base away.

TCRbeta CDR3 regions were amplified from genomic DNA by means of the immunoSEQ Assay, a bias-controlled multiplex PCR. The paper's processing steps were these. The number of nucleated cells in each sample was estimated from the amplification of reference gene primers within the assay. To quantify the absolute abundance of each unique TCRbeta CDR3 rearrangement, sequence reads were collapsed and filtered. For each sample, productive Simpson clonality was calculated as the square root of Simpson's diversity index across productive rearrangements. Entries here come from immuneACCESS through TCRdb and include only in-frame sequences with V and J called. Some clones fail to appear in such tables; in the studies checked, an unresolved V gene covers under half of the shortfall, and the cause of the remainder is unknown. V and J calls plus clone size are reproduced from that table; the DNA served to infer D and trimming. The sample table contains some 150,000 clones; only one count was recorded for 84% of them. Approximately 4.6% of the sample is taken by the ten largest.

The sample comprised peripheral blood. Here the chain combines TRBV6-6 and TRBJ1-4, with TRBD1 tentatively as D gene (5 bases match). This receptor was taken from a human donor in a cohort sampled during active COVID-19. The DNA is TGTGCCAGCAGTTACTCCACAGGTCCTAATGAAAAACTGTTTTTT. Its protein product is CASSYSTGPNEKLFF.